Each of the 13 T cell receptor beta chains below was sequenced from the same sample in a study of cytomegalovirus exposure and HLA in healthy donors. Assay: immunoSEQ multiplex PCR; the TCRdb copy retains only in-frame clones and omits some. The table has about 100,000 clones, about 95% seen once; the top ten hold roughly 0.9%. The specimen was PBMCs. These receptors all stem from a young woman in good health and CMV-seronegative.

CDR3: CASSLARLARILEDEQFF. DNA of the CDR3: TGCGCCAGCAGCTTGGCACGACTAGCGAGAATACTAGAGGATGAGCAGTTCTTC. The gene calls are TRBV5-1 and TRBJ2-1, with 8 bases aligning to TRBD2. CDR3 length: 18 amino acids. J lost 8 bases, V lost 0 bases, and 16 bases had no gene match. Per the germline V gene, CDR1 is SGHRS and CDR2 is YFSETQ.

V and J are TRBV19 and TRBJ2-7; a weak D match, TRBD2 (6 bases). The V and J ends lost 5 bases and 3 bases respectively, with 11 bases between them. Germline CDR1 reads LNHDA; CDR2 reads SQIVND (reference sequence). The CDR3 spans 13 residues. The CDR3 here is CASSAGLDYEQYF. Here the CDR3 DNA reads TGTGCCAGTAGTGCGGGACTTGACTACGAGCAGTACTTC.

This chain uses TRBV2 with TRBJ1-5, with 8 bases fitting TRBD1. This CDR3 spans 15 amino acids. V gave up 4 bases and J gave up 3 bases; unmatched junction bases: 5. The germline V gene has CDR1 SNHLY and CDR2 FYNNEI. The CDR3, as DNA: TGTGCCAGCAGTGTTGGGACAGGAGTCAATCAGCCCCAGCATTTT. Translation: CASSVGTGVNQPQHF.

The chain joins TRBV5-8 to TRBJ1-6; D uncertain. V shed 0 bases and J shed 7 bases, with 11 bases lying between them. This CDR3 spans 15 amino acids. Germline values: CDR1 SGHTS, CDR2 YDEGEE. The CDR3 sequence is CASSLGRWENSPLHF. DNA of the CDR3: TGTGCCAGCAGCTTGGGTCGCTGGGAGAATTCACCCCTCCACTTT.

V and J are TRBV9 and TRBJ1-2; D unresolved. V shed 2 bases and J shed 5 bases, with 7 bases lying between them. This CDR3 spans 12 amino acids. Germline CDR1 reads SGDLS; CDR2 reads YYNGEE. CDR3 protein: CASSVVEYGYTF. CDR3 sequence (DNA): TGTGCCAGCAGCGTCGTAGAGTATGGCTACACCTTC. The full variable domain, completed using reference TRBV9 and TRBJ1-2, is DSGVTQTPKHLITATGQRVTLRCSPRSGDLSVYWYQQSLDQGLQFLIQYYNGEERAKGNILERFSAQQFPDLHSELNLSSLELGDSALYFCASSVVEYGYTFGSGTRLTVV.

The chain employs TRBV6-6 and TRBJ2-7, with D possibly matching TRBD2 (5 bases). This CDR3 is 13 amino acids long. CDR1 is MNHNY, CDR2 SVGAGI, per germline (reference sequence). Trimming took off 6 bases at V and 3 bases at J, with 12 bases between the two ends. The CDR3 reads CASSPPDFYEQYF. The CDR3 bases are TGTGCCAGCAGCCCCCCGGACTTCTACGAGCAGTACTTC.

This chain joins TRBV4-1 and TRBJ2-7; 7 bases line up with TRBD1. The CDR3 totals 14 residues. Germline V lookup: CDR1 MGHRA, CDR2 YSYEKL. V dropped 4 bases and J dropped 5; count of bases not matched to a gene: 8. CDR3 residues: CASSLNRDRDEQYF. The CDR3, as DNA: TGCGCCAGCAGCCTAAACCGGGACAGAGACGAGCAGTACTTC.

V and J are TRBV4-1 and TRBJ2-3; D unclear. V was shortened by 7 bases and J by 0 bases, with 8 bases between the two germline ends. The CDR3 is 13 amino acids. CDR1 is MGHRA, CDR2 YSYEKL, per germline. In nucleotides, the CDR3 is TGCGCCAGCATGAGTGCTAGCACAGATACGCAGTATTTT. Translated: CASMSASTDTQYF.

The chain is built from TRBV27 and TRBJ2-1; D is perhaps TRBD2 (6 bases). The V and J ends lost 5 bases and 7 bases respectively, with 9 bases between them. The CDR3 contains 12 residues. CDR1 is MNHEY, CDR2 SMNVEV, per germline (reference sequence). The CDR3 DNA reads TGTGCCAGCAGTCCCCTAGCGAATGAGCAGTTCTTC. Protein sequence: CASSPLANEQFF.

The genes are TRBV5-1 and TRBJ1-6; D possibly corresponds to TRBD1 (5 bases). Germline-derived CDR1 and CDR2 are SGHRS and YFSETQ. CDR3 size: 17 residues. V lost 1 base, J lost 5 bases, and 16 bases lay in between. The chain's CDR3 is CASSLSYGTANNSPLHF. The DNA of the CDR3 is TGCGCCAGCAGCTTGTCCTACGGGACTGCTAATAATTCACCCCTCCACTTT.

The chain links TRBV5-8 to TRBJ2-7, with 8 bases lining up with TRBD2. The CDR3 covers 17 residues. Germline V CDR1 and CDR2: SGHTS, YDEGEE. With 1 base clipped from V and 2 bases from J, the junction kept 11 bases outside the gene matches. CDR3 sequence (DNA): TGTGCCAGCAGCTTGAGTCCCCCGCGGGAGGTGCCCTACGAGCAGTACTTC. This translates into CASSLSPPREVPYEQYF.

The V call is TRBV9, the J call TRBJ2-7; D is perhaps TRBD1 (6 bases). The CDR3 extends over 14 amino acids. Germline CDR1 is SGDLS and CDR2 is YYNGEE. Deletions cut 3 bases from V and 3 bases from J, with 13 bases between. The CDR3 nucleotides are TGTGCCAGCAGCGAGGGACACGAACTCTACGAGCAGTACTTC. Translating it yields CASSEGHELYEQYF.

This chain joins TRBV28 and TRBJ2-6; D is ambiguous. The CDR3 length is 15 residues. Trimming took 8 bases from V and 0 from J, leaving 11 bases between them. Germline V gene data show CDR1 as MDHEN and CDR2 as SYDVKM. The DNA for the CDR3 is TGTGCCAGCGACTCCGGATTCTCTGGGGCCAACGTCCTGACTTTC. This encodes CASDSGFSGANVLTF. The full variable domain, completed using reference TRBV28 and TRBJ2-6, is DVKVTQSSRYLVKRTGEKVFLECVQDMDHENMFWYRQDPGLGLRLIYFSYDVKMKEKGDIPEGYSVSREKKERFSLILESASTNQTSMYLCASDSGFSGANVLTFGAGSRLTVL.